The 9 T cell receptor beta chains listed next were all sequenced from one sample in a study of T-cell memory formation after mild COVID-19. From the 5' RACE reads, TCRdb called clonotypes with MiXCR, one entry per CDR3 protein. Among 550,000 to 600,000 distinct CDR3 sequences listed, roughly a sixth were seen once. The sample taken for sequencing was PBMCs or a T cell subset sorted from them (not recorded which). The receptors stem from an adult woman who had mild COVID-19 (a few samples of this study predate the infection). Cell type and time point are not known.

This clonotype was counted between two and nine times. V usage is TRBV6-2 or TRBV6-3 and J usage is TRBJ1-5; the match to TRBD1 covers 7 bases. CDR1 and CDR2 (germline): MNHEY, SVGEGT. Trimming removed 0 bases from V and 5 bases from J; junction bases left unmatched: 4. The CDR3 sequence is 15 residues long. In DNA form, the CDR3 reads TGTGCCAGCAGTTACTCGCCAGGGGGATATCAGCCCCAGCATTTT. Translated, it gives CASSYSPGGYQPQHF.

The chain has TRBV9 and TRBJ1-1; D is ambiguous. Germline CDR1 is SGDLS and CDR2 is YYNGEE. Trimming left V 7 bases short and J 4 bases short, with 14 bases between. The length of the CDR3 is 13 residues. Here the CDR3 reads CASSAGGGTEAFF. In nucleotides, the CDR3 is TGTGCCAGCTCGGCAGGAGGAGGCACTGAAGCTTTCTTT.

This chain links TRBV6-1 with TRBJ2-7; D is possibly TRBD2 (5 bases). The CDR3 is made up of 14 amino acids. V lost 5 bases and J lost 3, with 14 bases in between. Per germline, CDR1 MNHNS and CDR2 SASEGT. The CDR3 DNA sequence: TGTGCCAGCAGTTATCGGGGTATCGTCTACGAGCAGTACTTC. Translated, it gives CASSYRGIVYEQYF.

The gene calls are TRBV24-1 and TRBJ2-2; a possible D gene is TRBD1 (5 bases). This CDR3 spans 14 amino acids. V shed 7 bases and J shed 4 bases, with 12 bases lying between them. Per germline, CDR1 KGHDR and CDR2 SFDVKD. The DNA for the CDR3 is TGTGCCACCAGGGGGCAGGGTGCCACCGGGGAGCTGTTTTTT. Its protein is CATRGQGATGELFF.

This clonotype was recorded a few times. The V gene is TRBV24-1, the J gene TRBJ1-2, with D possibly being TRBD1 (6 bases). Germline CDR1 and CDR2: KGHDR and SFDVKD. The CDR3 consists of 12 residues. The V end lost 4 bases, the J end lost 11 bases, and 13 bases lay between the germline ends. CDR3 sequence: CATSDPQGLYTF. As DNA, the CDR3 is TGTGCCACCAGTGACCCACAGGGCCTTTACACCTTC.

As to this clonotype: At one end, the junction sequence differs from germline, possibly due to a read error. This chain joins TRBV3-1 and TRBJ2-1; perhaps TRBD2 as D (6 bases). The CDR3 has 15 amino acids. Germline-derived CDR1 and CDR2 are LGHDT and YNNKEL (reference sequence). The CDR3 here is CASSQPGVGYNEQLF. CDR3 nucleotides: TGTGCCAGCAGCCAACCGGGAGTGGGCTACAATGAGCAGTTATTC.

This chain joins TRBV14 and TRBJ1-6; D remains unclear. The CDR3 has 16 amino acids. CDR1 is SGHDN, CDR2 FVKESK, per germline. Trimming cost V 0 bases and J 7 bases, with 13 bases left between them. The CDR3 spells CASSQDLIRRNSPLHF. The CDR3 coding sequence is TGTGCCAGCAGCCAAGATCTCATCAGGCGCAATTCACCCCTCCACTTT. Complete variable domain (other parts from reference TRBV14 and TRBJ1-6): EAGVTQFPSHSVIEKGQTVTLRCDPISGHDNLYWYRRVMGKEIKFLLHFVKESKQDESGMPNNRFLAERTGGTYSTLKVQPAELEDSGVYFCASSQDLIRRNSPLHFGNGTRLTVT.

The CDR3 coding sequence is TGCGCCAGCAGCCAAGATGCATCTTTTGTCAGACTAGCGGGAGCGGGGGAGCAGTACTTC. Its protein is CASSQDASFVRLAGAGEQYF. V gene TRBV4-1 combines with J gene TRBJ2-7, with 12 positions matching TRBD2. From germline, CDR1 is MGHRA and CDR2 YSYEKL. Trimming took 0 bases from V and 7 from J; bases not matched to a gene: 19. The CDR3 has 20 residues.

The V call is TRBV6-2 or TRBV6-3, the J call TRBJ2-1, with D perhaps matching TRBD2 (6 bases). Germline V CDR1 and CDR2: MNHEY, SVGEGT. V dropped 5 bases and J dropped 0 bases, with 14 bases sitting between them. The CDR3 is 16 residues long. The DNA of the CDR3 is TGTGCCAGCAGTCGAGGGACTTCGCCCTCCTACAATGAGCAGTTCTTC. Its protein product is CASSRGTSPSYNEQFF.